The clone carrying this TCR beta chain was seen a few times. Its antigen is undetermined. Here immunoSEQ multiplex PCR was the method, and the copy in TCRdb shows in-frame clones only, minus some. The table shows more than 150,000 clones, with 94% occurring only once. The CDR3 loop spans 16 amino acids. CDR1 and CDR2 from the germline V gene are ENHRY and SYGVKD. The V gene lost 0 bases and the J gene lost 4 bases, with 13 bases spanning the gap. The sample originates from a study of T cell responses to AZD1222 COVID-19 vaccine. General observations from the study: The study reported that nearly half of spike-specific TCRs target unmutated variant regions. Clonal diversity may have been underestimated, and the donors were mostly white British, with more females than males.

The source of this sequence is an adult in good health. This sample comprised peripheral blood, obtained on day 0 of AZD1222 vaccination. The V gene is TRBV10-3, the J gene TRBJ1-3; D is perhaps TRBD1 (5 bases). In DNA form, the CDR3 reads TGTGCCATCAGTGAGTCGGGCAGGGTCGGCGGAAACACCATATATTTT. Protein product: CAISESGRVGGNTIYF.